Listed below are T cell receptor beta chains from one sample, sequenced in a study of cytomegalovirus exposure and HLA in healthy donors. Clones were read by immunoSEQ multiplex PCR, and TCRdb kept only the in-frame ones, dropping some. This repertoire shows about 99,000 clones, 60% to 80% found once; its top ten account for about 3.3%. Specimen: PBMCs. All receptors come from a man in his forties in good health and CMV-seronegative. CDR3s include the opening cysteine and the closing phenylalanine or tryptophan. D genes are given only for firm matches. Not every row has a clone size; where given, it reads once, few, many or a size class.

TRBV18	TRBJ2-2	.	TRBD1	TGTGCCAGCTCACCGACAGGGGATACGCACACCGGGGAGCTGTTTTTT	CASSPTGDTHTGELFF
TRBV5-4	TRBJ2-7	few	.	TGTGCCAGCAGCCCGAGCCTCCAGGGATACGAGCAGTACTTC	CASSPSLQGYEQYF
TRBV19	TRBJ1-2	once	TRBD1	TGTGCCAGTAGTCGGGACAGGGTGGGAGGCTACACCTTC	CASSRDRVGGYTF
TRBV30	TRBJ2-5	.	TRBD2	TGTGCCTGGGGGGGGGACCCCCAAGAGACCCAGTACTTC	CAWGGDPQETQYF
TRBV25-1	TRBJ1-2	.	.	TGTGCCAGCAGTAGTGGATCAGGCTATGGCTACACCTTC	CASSSGSGYGYTF
TRBV10-1	TRBJ1-4	.	TRBD1	TGCGCCAGCCCCGAGGGTGGGGACAGGGGGTGGAGGAATGAAAAACTGTTTTTT	CASPEGGDRGWRNEKLFF
TRBV27	TRBJ1-3	.	TRBD1	TGTGCCAGCAGTCTACGGGGGACAGGGGTTACTCGCAACACCATATATTTT	CASSLRGTGVTRNTIYF
TRBV11-2	TRBJ2-1	few	.	TGTGCCAGCAGCCGAGGCCGGGGGACCCACAATGAGCAGTTCTTC	CASSRGRGTHNEQFF
TRBV5-4	TRBJ1-1	.	.	TGTGCCAGCAGCTTGGCTATGGTGGGCTGGAACACTGAAGCTTTCTTT	CASSLAMVGWNTEAFF
TRBV6-5	TRBJ1-5	.	.	TGTGCCAGCAGGCAGGGGACGCAGCCCCAGCATTTT	CASRQGTQPQHF
TRBV5-6	TRBJ2-7	.	TRBD1	TGTGCCAGCAGCTTGCAATCACAGGGGGGTCGTTACGAGCAGTACTTC	CASSLQSQGGRYEQYF
TRBV25-1	TRBJ1-6	.	.	TGTGCCAGCAGTTTACAGAATTCACCCCTCCACTTT	CASSLQNSPLHF
TRBV5-1	TRBJ1-5	.	TRBD1	TGCGCCAGCAGTTTACAGGGGGGAGCGCCCCAGCATTTT	CASSLQGGAPQHF
TRBV6-5	TRBJ2-7	.	.	TGTGCCAGCAGTTACTCCATAGGGACACTCTACGAGCAGTACTTC	CASSYSIGTLYEQYF
TRBV23-1	TRBJ1-4	.	.	TGCGCCAGCAGTTACCGACAGGACTCTAATGAAAAACTGTTTTTT	CASSYRQDSNEKLFF
TRBV6-4	TRBJ2-1	few	TRBD1	TGTGCCAGCAGTGACGGGACAGGGGGCAATGAGCAGTTCTTC	CASSDGTGGNEQFF
TRBV5-1	TRBJ2-1	.	.	TGCGCCAGCAGCGTGGGGTCGGTCCTTTACAATGAGCAGTTCTTC	CASSVGSVLYNEQFF
TRBV29-1	TRBJ1-1	.	TRBD1	TGCAGCGTTGTAGTGGACAGGGATAACACTGAAGCTTTCTTT	CSVVVDRDNTEAFF
TRBV28	TRBJ1-4	.	.	TGTGCCAGCAGCCAAAGAGGCTCATGGAACGAAAAACTGTTTTTT	CASSQRGSWNEKLFF
TRBV10-1	TRBJ2-7	.	.	TGCGCCAGCAGTGAGGTAGGGCAGGGCGAAAACGAGCAGTACTTC	CASSEVGQGENEQYF
TRBV30	TRBJ2-5	.	.	TGTGCCTGGAGTCCCAATTCGGGGGAGACCCAGTACTTC	CAWSPNSGETQYF
TRBV6-4	TRBJ2-1	.	TRBD2	TGTGCCAGCAGTGAAAGCGGGGGGGCCAATGAGCAGTTCTTC	CASSESGGANEQFF
TRBV19	TRBJ2-6	.	.	TGTGCCAGTAGTCAAGACAGTTCCGCCTCCTCTGGGGCCAACGTCCTGACTTTC	CASSQDSSASSGANVLTF
TRBV2	TRBJ1-1	.	.	TGTGCCAGCAGTGGTGGGGAGGTTACTGAAGCTTTCTTT	CASSGGEVTEAFF
TRBV30	TRBJ2-1	.	TRBD2	TGTGCCTGGAGGCCTAGCGGGACGAGGAATGAGCAGTTCTTC	CAWRPSGTRNEQFF
TRBV10-2	TRBJ1-2	.	.	TGCGCCAGCAGGTCGGGGGGAAACTATGGCTACACCTTC	CASRSGGNYGYTF
TRBV6-5	TRBJ1-1	.	.	TGTGCCAGCAGTTTCGAACAGGGCGTAGGCACTGAAGCTTTCTTT	CASSFEQGVGTEAFF
TRBV5-1	TRBJ2-3	.	.	TGCGCCAGCAGCTTGAGGGGGAGCCCAGATACGCAGTATTTT	CASSLRGSPDTQYF
TRBV6-4	TRBJ1-5	.	TRBD1	TGTGCCAGCAGTGCCTCAGGGGGCAACAATCAGCCCCAGCATTTT	CASSASGGNNQPQHF
TRBV12-1	TRBJ1-5	.	.	TGTGCCAGCAGCCCGAGGACACAGCCCCAGCATTTT	CASSPRTQPQHF
TRBV9	TRBJ2-3	.	.	TGTGCCAGCAGCGAGCCCCCTGGCGGAACTAGCACAGATACGCAGTATTTT	CASSEPPGGTSTDTQYF
TRBV28	TRBJ2-7	few	TRBD1	TGTGCCAGCAGTCTGACAGGGTTCTCCTACGAGCAGTACTTC	CASSLTGFSYEQYF
TRBV2	TRBJ2-7	.	TRBD1	TGTGCCATCACTAACTCCGGGACAGCCTACGAGCAGTACTTC	CAITNSGTAYEQYF
TRBV5-1	TRBJ2-2	.	TRBD1	TGCGCCAGCAGGGAGGACAGGGCCACCGGGGAGCTGTTTTTT	CASREDRATGELFF
TRBV11-2	TRBJ1-2	.	TRBD1	TGTGCCAGCAGCATCCGGGACAGTGCCCGAGATTCCTATGGCTACACCTTC	CASSIRDSARDSYGYTF
TRBV5-1	TRBJ2-1	.	.	TGCGCCAGCAGCCCGGACGGGAGCTCCTACAATGAGCAGTTCTTC	CASSPDGSSYNEQFF
TRBV5-4	TRBJ2-2	.	.	TGTGCCAGCAGCCCTAGTACGTTGGACACCGGGGAGCTGTTTTTT	CASSPSTLDTGELFF
TRBV6-1	TRBJ1-6	.	TRBD1	TGTGCCAGCACACAGACAGGGAGTAATTCACCCCTCCACTTT	CASTQTGSNSPLHF
TRBV10-1	TRBJ2-3	.	.	TGCGCCAGCAGTCCAATTAGCACAGATACGCAGTATTTT	CASSPISTDTQYF
TRBV19	TRBJ2-3	.	.	TGTGCCAGTAGTGCGACAGTATCCACAGATACGCAGTATTTT	CASSATVSTDTQYF
TRBV27	TRBJ2-2	.	TRBD1	TGTGCCAGCAGTCCCCGGGACAGGAGGTTCGGGGAGCTGTTTTTT	CASSPRDRRFGELFF
TRBV6-6	TRBJ2-5	.	.	TGTGCCAGCAGTACTTTGGGGCCCCAGTACTTC	CASSTLGPQYF
TRBV29-1	TRBJ1-4	.	.	TGCAGCGTCGCATTCACCGGAGGAGGGAATGAAAAACTGTTTTTT	CSVAFTGGGNEKLFF
TRBV5-1	TRBJ2-1	.	TRBD1	TGCGCCAGCAGCTCGGGACAGGGGAATGAGCAGTTCTTC	CASSSGQGNEQFF
TRBV2	TRBJ1-5	once	TRBD1	TGTGCCAGCAGTCAACAGGGGGTAGGGCAGCCCCAGCATTTT	CASSQQGVGQPQHF
TRBV7-9	TRBJ2-1	.	TRBD2	TGTGCCAGCAGCTCAACCGGGACTAGCGGGAGGCTCTCCTACAATGAGCAGTTCTTC	CASSSTGTSGRLSYNEQFF
TRBV5-1	TRBJ2-5	.	.	TGCGCCAGCAGCCCCGGGACACCGTACCAAGAGACCCAGTACTTC	CASSPGTPYQETQYF
TRBV28	TRBJ1-2	.	TRBD1	TGTGCCAGCACCGAGGGACAGGGGTTTAGTGGGGGTGGCTACACCTTC	CASTEGQGFSGGGYTF
TRBV10-3	TRBJ1-6	.	.	TGTGCCATCAGTAGGGGGGGCTCGGATAATTCACCCCTCCACTTT	CAISRGGSDNSPLHF
TRBV5-4	TRBJ1-1	.	TRBD1	TGTGCCAGCAGCTCGACAGGGGGCACTGAAGCTTTCTTT	CASSSTGGTEAFF
TRBV7-2	TRBJ2-2	.	TRBD2	TGTGCCAGCAGCTTAGCGGGGGGGTCTATGAACACCGGGGAGCTGTTTTTT	CASSLAGGSMNTGELFF
TRBV7-3	TRBJ2-7	.	.	TGTTCCAGCAGCATATCAGGGAAAGAGCAGTACTTC	CSSSISGKEQYF
TRBV4-1	TRBJ2-1	few	TRBD2	TGCGCCAGCAGCCAAGTAGCGGGTACCTACAATGAGCAGTTCTTC	CASSQVAGTYNEQFF
TRBV5-4	TRBJ2-5	.	TRBD1	TGTGCCAGCAGCCTACTGACAGGGGGCCCACAAGAGACCCAGTACTTC	CASSLLTGGPQETQYF
TRBV20-1	TRBJ2-1	.	.	TGCAGTGCTCCACAGGGGACTCAGTTCTTC	CSAPQGTQFF